This T cell receptor beta chain is drawn from a study of OX40 agonist ivuxolimab in advanced cancers. Study-level findings and limits: Doses of 0.1 to 3.0 mg/kg were accompanied by clonal expansion of CD4+ and CD8+ blood T cells by week 6.

The CDR3 is made up of 13 amino acids. CDR1 is SGHTA and CDR2 is FQGTGA in the germline V gene. The V and J ends lost 5 bases and 3 bases, in that order; junction bases with no gene match: 2. As regards this clone: Its target is unknown.

Repertoires were generated with immunoSEQ multiplex PCR, while TCRdb's copy carries only in-frame clones and drops some. The profile covers 55,000 to 70,000 clones, with 84% appearing a single time and approximately 4.3% taken by the ten largest. This sequence originates from an adult with an advanced solid tumor such as melanoma, head and neck, liver or kidney cancer. The chain employs TRBV7-3 and TRBJ2-3; 7 nucleotides align to TRBD1. The starting material was CD4+ or CD8+ T cells sorted from blood, obtained in a trial of the OX40 agonist ivuxolimab. DNA of the CDR3: TGTGCCAGCAGCCACAGGGGAACAGATACGCAGTATTTT. The encoded protein is CASSHRGTDTQYF.